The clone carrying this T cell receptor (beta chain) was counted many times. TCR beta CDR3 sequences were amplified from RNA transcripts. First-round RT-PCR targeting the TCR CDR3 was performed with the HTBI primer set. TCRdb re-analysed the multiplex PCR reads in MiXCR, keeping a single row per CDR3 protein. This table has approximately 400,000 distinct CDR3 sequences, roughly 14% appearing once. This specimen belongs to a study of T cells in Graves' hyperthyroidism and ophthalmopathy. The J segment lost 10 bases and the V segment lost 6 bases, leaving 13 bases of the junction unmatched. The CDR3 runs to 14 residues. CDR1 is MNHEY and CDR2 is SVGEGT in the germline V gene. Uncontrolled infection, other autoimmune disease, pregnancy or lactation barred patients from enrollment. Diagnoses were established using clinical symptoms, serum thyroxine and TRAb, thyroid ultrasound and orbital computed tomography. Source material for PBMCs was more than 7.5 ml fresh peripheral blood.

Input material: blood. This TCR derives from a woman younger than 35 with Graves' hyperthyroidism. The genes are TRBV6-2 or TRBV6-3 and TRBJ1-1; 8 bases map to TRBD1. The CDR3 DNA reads TGTGCCAGCAGCAAGGACAGGGTTACTTCGGTAGCTTTCTTT. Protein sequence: CASSKDRVTSVAFF.